These 27 T cell receptor beta chains were all obtained from the same sample, sequenced in a study of cytomegalovirus exposure and HLA in healthy donors. A multiplex PCR was run with 60 Vbeta primers and 13 Jbeta primers. Only in-frame clones appear in the TCRdb table, and some are missing; sequencing was by immunoSEQ multiplex PCR. In the table there are roughly 160,000 clones, roughly 79% of which are singletons. Sequencing was done on a sample of PBMCs. These receptors were obtained from a man aged 25 to 45 in good health and CMV-seronegative.

This clone appeared once. This sequence joins TRBV15 and TRBJ1-5; D possibly corresponds to TRBD1 (6 bases). The germline V and J ends were trimmed by 1 base and 4 bases, with 17 bases remaining between them. Germline loops: CDR1 LNHNV, CDR2 YYDKDF (reference sequence). There are 17 residues in the CDR3. The CDR3 region is CATSRVGFQGLNQPQHF. For the CDR3, the DNA is TGTGCCACCAGCAGAGTCGGCTTCCAGGGGTTAAATCAGCCCCAGCATTTT.

This chain links TRBV28 with TRBJ2-7; D is possibly TRBD1 (6 bases). Germline-derived CDR1 and CDR2 are MDHEN and SYDVKM. V lost 5 bases and J lost 7, with 9 bases in between. The CDR3 spans 11 residues. CDR3 DNA sequence: TGTGCCAGCAGTGAGCAGGGGGAGCAGTACTTC. Translating gives CASSEQGEQYF.

The chain employs TRBV4-3 and TRBJ1-5, with D perhaps matching TRBD1 (5 bases). The germline V gene has CDR1 LGHNA and CDR2 YSLEER. V was trimmed by 2 bases and J by 2 bases, leaving 19 bases between them. The CDR3 totals 18 residues. The CDR3 DNA is TGCGCCAGCAGCCAAAGTTTCTCTTGGGGGGAGGGCAATCAGCCCCAGCATTTT. It encodes CASSQSFSWGEGNQPQHF.

This rearrangement joins TRBV6-1 to TRBJ2-4, with TRBD1 matching 9 bases. J was trimmed by 4 bases and V by 3 bases; bases with no gene match: 4. CDR3 size: 15 residues. Germline lookup yields CDR1 MNHNS and CDR2 SASEGT. For the CDR3, the DNA is TGTGCCAGCAGTGAGGAGGACAGGGGAAAAAACATTCAGTACTTC. Protein sequence: CASSEEDRGKNIQYF.

The V gene is TRBV11-2, the J gene TRBJ2-5, with TRBD1 matching 9 bases. This CDR3 has 15 residues. Germline-derived CDR1 and CDR2 are SGHAT and FQNNGV. V lost 2 bases to trimming and J lost 5 bases; unmatched junction nucleotides: 6. This CDR3 is CASSLLRDRVETQYF. The CDR3 nucleotides are TGTGCCAGCAGCTTATTGCGGGACAGGGTGGAGACCCAGTACTTC.

Comment on this clone: This specimen includes other DNA sequences encoding the same CDR3. The CDR3 sequence is CASSRKREQETQYF. DNA of the CDR3: TGTGCCAGCAGTCGAAAGCGGGAACAAGAGACCCAGTACTTC. This rearrangement joins TRBV4-2 to TRBJ2-5, with TRBD2 matching 7 bases. With 6 bases clipped from V and 2 bases from J, the junction kept 6 bases outside the gene matches. The CDR3 runs 14 residues. CDR1 LGHNA and CDR2 YNFKEQ come from the germline V gene.

This rearrangement joins TRBV28 to TRBJ1-4, with 7 bases matching TRBD1. This CDR3 region has 14 residues. Trimming removed 4 bases from V and 5 bases from J; junction bases left unmatched: 4. CDR1 and CDR2 from the germline V gene are MDHEN and SYDVKM. CDR3 loop: CASSSTGLNEKLFF. In DNA form, the CDR3 reads TGTGCCAGCAGTTCGACAGGGTTGAATGAAAAACTGTTTTTT.

The chain links TRBV13 to TRBJ1-4; no clear D gene. CDR3 length: 13 residues. Germline loops: CDR1 PRHDT, CDR2 FYEKMQ (reference sequence). V was cut by 8 bases and J by 7 bases, with 14 bases left in between. The CDR3 region is CASAFGYSEKLFF. The CDR3 DNA reads as TGTGCCAGCGCATTTGGTTACAGTGAAAAACTGTTTTTT.

V gene TRBV5-1 combines with J gene TRBJ2-3; a possible D gene is TRBD2 (6 bases). The V end lost 4 bases, the J end lost 4 bases, and 13 bases lay between the germline ends. Germline V gene lookup returns CDR1 SGHRS and CDR2 YFSETQ. The CDR3 is 14 residues long. The CDR3 nucleotides read TGCGCCAGCAGCCTGTTTGCTAGCGCAGATACGCAGTATTTT. This sequence encodes CASSLFASADTQYF.

The rearrangement links TRBV6-5 to TRBJ2-7; possibly TRBD1 for D (5 bases). Trimming removed 7 bases from V and 4 bases from J, with 11 bases in between. The CDR3 sequence is 12 residues long. The V gene's germline CDR1 is MNHEY and CDR2 SVGAGI. As DNA, the CDR3 is TGTGCCAGCACCCAGGGTCCATACGAGCAGTACTTC. Translation gives CASTQGPYEQYF.

Points on this clone: One end of the junction is discordant with germline, which a read error may explain. The gene calls are TRBV7-7 and TRBJ2-3, with 9 bases lining up with TRBD2. This CDR3 contains 16 residues. CDR1 is SSHAT, CDR2 FNYEAQ, per germline (reference sequence). CDR3 region: CASSLALAGGTDTQYF. The CDR3 DNA reads TGTGCTAGCAGCTTAGCACTAGCGGGTGGCACAGATACGCAGTATTTT.

Concerning this clone: At one boundary the junction diverges from the germline segment, which might be a read error. The rearrangement joins TRBV7-7 to TRBJ2-1, with 7 nucleotides matching TRBD2. The CDR3 spans 14 residues. The germline gives CDR1 SSHAT, CDR2 FNYEAQ (reference sequence). The CDR3 protein is CASSLVGGSNEQFF. DNA for the CDR3: TGTGCTAGCAGCTTAGTTGGCGGGAGCAATGAGCAGTTCTTC.

This clone appeared a single time. V is TRBV5-1 and J is TRBJ2-1; 11 nucleotides line up with TRBD1. Trimming took 2 bases from V and 7 from J; bases not matched to a gene: 8. Germline CDR1 reads SGHRS; CDR2 reads YFSETQ. The CDR3 totals 16 residues. Here the CDR3 DNA reads TGCGCCAGCAGCTTTAACGGACAGGGGGCGGGAAATGAGCAGTTCTTC. This gives the protein CASSFNGQGAGNEQFF. Complete variable domain (other parts from reference TRBV5-1 and TRBJ2-1): KAGVTQTPRYLIKTRGQQVTLSCSPISGHRSVSWYQQTPGQGLQFLFEYFSETQRNKGNFPGRFSGRQFSNSRSEMNVSTLELGDSALYLCASSFNGQGAGNEQFFGPGTRLTVL.

This chain uses TRBV7-2 with TRBJ1-6; D possibly corresponds to TRBD1 (5 bases). Per the germline V gene, CDR1 is SGHTA and CDR2 is FQGNSA. The CDR3 spans 13 residues. V shed 1 base and J shed 14 bases, with 12 bases lying between them. CDR3 DNA sequence: TGTGCCAGCAGCTTAGGGGGCATTCTGGCCCTCCACTTT. Its translation is CASSLGGILALHF.

The chain is built from TRBV6-5 and TRBJ2-7, with TRBD1 identical over 9 bases. Germline CDR1 reads MNHEY; CDR2 reads SVGAGI. Trimming removed 6 bases from V and 4 bases from J; junction bases left unmatched: 10. CDR3 length equals 15 residues. The CDR3 is CASRPDRDRVYEQYF. The DNA for the CDR3 is TGTGCCAGCAGACCAGACCGGGACAGGGTTTACGAGCAGTACTTC.

This sequence joins TRBV2 and TRBJ2-3; 9 nucleotides match TRBD2. This CDR3 region has 16 residues. V trimming: 3 bases; J trimming: 6 bases; junction bases outside the gene matches: 10. CDR1 is SNHLY and CDR2 is FYNNEI in the germline V gene. CDR3 DNA sequence: TGTGCCAGCAGTGAGCGGGGGGGCCGGCTGCTGGATACGCAGTATTTT. Amino acid sequence: CASSERGGRLLDTQYF.

J is TRBJ1-2 and V is TRBV28, with a weak D call TRBD1 (6 bases). This CDR3 has 12 amino acids. Looked up from germline, CDR1 is MDHEN and CDR2 is SYDVKM. The germline V and J ends were trimmed by 4 bases and 8 bases, with 11 bases remaining between them. The CDR3 here is CASSWGQAGYTF. As DNA, the CDR3 is TGTGCCAGCAGTTGGGGGCAGGCGGGCTACACCTTC.

This clone appeared a few times. The genes are TRBV7-9 and TRBJ1-5; 9 bases are shared with TRBD1. The V gene end was trimmed by 6 bases and the J gene end by 5 bases; junction bases not matched to a gene: 8. The CDR3 extends over 15 amino acids. CDR1 and CDR2 (germline): SEHNR, FQNEAQ (reference sequence). CDR3 sequence (DNA): TGTGCCAGCAGTCGCGGACAGGGGATCGATCAGCCCCAGCATTTT. This gives the protein CASSRGQGIDQPQHF. Filled out from reference TRBV7-9 and TRBJ1-5, the complete variable domain reads DTGVSQNPRHKITKRGQNVTFRCDPISEHNRLYWYRQTLGQGPEFLTYFQNEAQLEKSRLLSDRFSAERPKGSFSTLEIQRTEQGDSAMYLCASSRGQGIDQPQHFGDGTRLSIL.

This chain connects TRBV28 to TRBJ1-6, with D hard to call. Germline assignment: CDR1 MDHEN and CDR2 SYDVKM. The V end was cut by 2 bases, the J end by 10 bases, with 9 bases between. This CDR3 region has 13 residues. DNA of the CDR3: TGTGCCAGCAGTTTAAGGGAGTTGTCACCCCTCCACTTT. Its translation: CASSLRELSPLHF.

J is TRBJ1-5 and V is TRBV4-1, with D perhaps matching TRBD1 (5 bases). Germline values: CDR1 MGHRA, CDR2 YSYEKL. The CDR3 is 17 amino acids. V lost 0 bases to trimming and J lost 4 bases, with 16 bases between them. CDR3 region: CASSQDVQARRNQPQHF. As DNA, the CDR3 is TGCGCCAGCAGCCAAGATGTACAGGCGCGGCGGAATCAGCCCCAGCATTTT.

The rearrangement joins TRBV18 to TRBJ1-5; maybe TRBD1 (5 bases). Germline-derived CDR1 and CDR2 are KGHSH and LQKENI. V was trimmed by 4 bases and J by 5 bases, leaving 30 bases between them. The CDR3 has 20 residues. This chain's CDR3 is CASSQEPGGGSAGRDQPQHF. The DNA for the CDR3 is TGTGCCAGCTCACAAGAACCGGGGGGGGGATCGGCCGGTCGGGATCAGCCCCAGCATTTT.

The CDR3 loop is CASNKLQGGGTEAFF. CDR3 DNA: TGTGCCAGCAATAAACTACAGGGGGGAGGTACTGAAGCTTTCTTT. This chain uses TRBV6-6 with TRBJ1-1, with TRBD1 matching over 8 bases. V lost 7 bases, J lost 5 bases, and 12 bases stayed unmatched. Germline CDR1 MNHNY, CDR2 SVGAGI (reference sequence). The CDR3 runs to 15 residues.

The V and J genes are TRBV4-1 and TRBJ2-7; 8 bases map to TRBD2. From germline, CDR1 is MGHRA and CDR2 YSYEKL. After removal of 1 base from V and 4 bases from J, the junction contained 6 bases not matched to a gene. The CDR3 is 15 residues long. DNA for the CDR3: TGCGCCAGCAGCCAAGGGGGTAGCGGGACTTACGAGCAGTACTTC. As protein: CASSQGGSGTYEQYF.

The chain joins TRBV5-1 to TRBJ2-3; D gene unclear. V dropped 0 bases and J dropped 6 bases, with 8 bases sitting between them. The CDR3 consists of 13 residues. CDR1 and CDR2 (germline): SGHRS, YFSETQ. The CDR3 nucleotides read TGCGCCAGCAGCTTGGCCGAGCTCGATACGCAGTATTTT. It translates to CASSLAELDTQYF. The whole variable domain, remainder taken from reference TRBV5-1 and TRBJ2-3, is KAGVTQTPRYLIKTRGQQVTLSCSPISGHRSVSWYQQTPGQGLQFLFEYFSETQRNKGNFPGRFSGRQFSNSRSEMNVSTLELGDSALYLCASSLAELDTQYFGPGTRLTVL.

This rearrangement joins TRBV27 to TRBJ1-6, with D maybe TRBD1 (5 bases). This CDR3 region has 15 residues. The V and J ends lost 7 bases and 7 bases respectively, with 17 bases between them. Germline CDR1 and CDR2: MNHEY and SMNVEV (reference sequence). CDR3 coding DNA: TGTGCCAGCAACCCCCTATCGGGGGAAAATTCACCCCTCCACTTT. Translating it yields CASNPLSGENSPLHF.

This clone has only one observation. The V gene is TRBV19, the J gene TRBJ2-7; TRBD2 agrees at 7 bases. V shed 5 bases and J 0 bases; nucleotides not matched to a gene: 7. The CDR3 has 15 residues. Germline values: CDR1 LNHDA, CDR2 SQIVND (reference sequence). The CDR3 loop is CASSVTSAYSYEQYF. The CDR3 region has the DNA TGTGCCAGTAGTGTAACTAGCGCGTACTCCTACGAGCAGTACTTC.

The chain has TRBV11-2 and TRBJ2-5; TRBD1 is a possible D gene (5 bases). CDR3 size: 14 residues. In germline, CDR1 is SGHAT, CDR2 FQNNGV. Between the trimmed V and J ends, which lost 1 base and 2 bases, there was a span of 8 bases. In DNA form, the CDR3 reads TGTGCCAGCAGCTTAGGCAGGGTACAAGAGACCCAGTACTTC. Its protein product is CASSLGRVQETQYF.